A single sample is the source of the 5 T cell receptor beta chains below, sequenced in a study of T cells in Graves' hyperthyroidism and ophthalmopathy. TCR beta CDR3 sequences were amplified from RNA transcripts. The primer set for the first-round RT-PCR of the TCR CDR3 was HTBI. TCRdb re-analysed the multiplex PCR reads in MiXCR, keeping a single row per CDR3 protein. The sample yields roughly 500,000 distinct CDR3 sequences, 46% seen once. The specimen sequenced was peripheral blood or thyroid tissue (not recorded which). Receptors were obtained from an adult woman with Graves' disease, either hyperthyroidism or ophthalmopathy (not recorded which).

This clonotype has a count of ten or more. CDR3 nucleotide sequence: TGTGCCAGCAGTTCTGGGACAGGGTCGGGCGGCTACACCTTC. Translating gives CASSSGTGSGGYTF. The rearrangement links TRBV7-2 to TRBJ1-2; TRBD1 matches at 9 bases. V shed 6 bases, J shed 8 bases, and the junction held 10 bases outside the gene matches. The germline CDR1 and CDR2 sequences are SGHTA and FQGNSA. The CDR3 contains 14 residues.

The table lists this clonotype with a few counts. The chain carries TRBV19 and TRBJ2-2; D is unclear. In germline, CDR1 is LNHDA, CDR2 SQIVND (reference sequence). Between the trimmed V and J ends, which lost 1 base and 2 bases, there was a span of 8 bases. The CDR3 is 15 residues long. CDR3 sequence: CASSIVTANTGELFF. The CDR3 nucleotides are TGTGCCAGTAGTATAGTTACAGCTAACACCGGGGAGCTGTTTTTT.

This clonotype was seen ten or more times. The chain couples TRBV10-3 to TRBJ2-7, with unresolved D. The CDR3 length is 13 residues. V lost 8 bases to trimming and J lost 4 bases, with 15 bases between them. Germline V gene data show CDR1 as ENHRY and CDR2 as SYGVKD. Here the CDR3 reads CAIADKTAYEQYF. In DNA form, the CDR3 reads TGTGCCATCGCCGACAAGACTGCGTACGAGCAGTACTTC.

About this clonotype itself: One junction end disagrees with the germline gene, perhaps due to a read error. The chain carries TRBV7-9 and TRBJ2-7; 10 bases map to TRBD1. The CDR3 is made up of 14 amino acids. Germline V lookup: CDR1 SEHNR, CDR2 FQNEAQ (reference sequence). As DNA, the CDR3 is TGTGCCAGCAGCTTGGGGGGACAGGGGAGGGGTATGATCTTC. The encoded protein is CASSLGGQGRGMIF. Together with reference TRBV7-9 and TRBJ2-7, the CDR3 gives the full variable domain: DTGVSQNPRHKITKRGQNVTFRCDPISEHNRLYWYRQTLGQGPEFLTYFQNEAQLEKSRLLSDRFSAERPKGSFSTLEIQRTEQGDSAMYLCASSLGGQGRGMIFGPGTRLTVT.

The table lists this clonotype with a few counts. The chain links TRBV7-8 to TRBJ2-2, with no clear D. CDR1 and CDR2 (germline): SGHVS, FQNEAQ. The CDR3 spans 13 residues. Trimming removed 2 bases from V and 9 bases from J, with 10 bases in between. Written as DNA, the CDR3 is TGTGCCAGCAGCTTATCCCGGCGGCGGGAGCTGTTTTTT. This gives the protein CASSLSRRRELFF.